A single sample is the source of the 5 T cell receptor beta chains below, sequenced in a study of identical twins listed by TCRdb under 2016. Libraries were prepared through 5' RACE. The instrument was an Illumina HiSeq 2000. Starting from the raw public reads, TCRdb applied fastp trimming at Q25, assembled clones with MiXCR and retained in-frame beta chains. Entries that share a CDR3 protein sequence are merged under the most common genes and DNA. This sample lists approximately 630,000 distinct CDR3 sequences; under 8.5% were detected once. The biggest ten clones account for about 1.5% of the sample. The data were also submitted as part of a second study, on yellow fever vaccine responses in identical twins.

The sequencing sample was made of PBMCs. The receptor source for this set is a woman aged 18 to 35 in good health.

This clonotype was found a few times. V is TRBV5-1 and J is TRBJ2-6; TRBD1 aligns across 11 bases. The CDR3 covers 19 residues. The J segment lost 3 bases and the V segment lost 4 bases, leaving 12 bases of the junction unmatched. CDR1 is SGHRS and CDR2 is YFSETQ in the germline V gene. DNA for the CDR3: TGCGCCAGCAGCCCACAGGACAGGGGGCGTCCGAGTGGGGCCAACGTCCTGACTTTC. It yields the protein CASSPQDRGRPSGANVLTF. The full variable domain, its missing parts supplied by reference TRBV5-1 and TRBJ2-6, is KAGVTQTPRYLIKTRGQQVTLSCSPISGHRSVSWYQQTPGQGLQFLFEYFSETQRNKGNFPGRFSGRQFSNSRSEMNVSTLELGDSALYLCASSPQDRGRPSGANVLTFGAGSRLTVL.

The rearrangement links TRBV19 to TRBJ2-7; 11 nucleotides line up with TRBD2. V lost 6 bases and J lost 4; bases outside the gene matches: 8. Germline V gene lookup returns CDR1 LNHDA and CDR2 SQIVND (reference sequence). This CDR3 has 15 amino acids. The CDR3 nucleotides read TGTGCCAGTAGCCCCGGGACTAGCGGCATGTACGAGCAGTACTTC. It yields the protein CASSPGTSGMYEQYF.

CDR3 DNA: TGCAGTGCTGGGGGGGCGGGAGCGCCTTCTAGCACAGATACGCAGTATTTT. Residues: CSAGGAGAPSSTDTQYF. V usage is TRBV20-1 and J usage is TRBJ2-3; D perhaps matches TRBD2 (7 bases). Germline-derived CDR1 and CDR2 are DFQATT and SNEGSKA (reference sequence). V lost 5 bases and J 0 bases, leaving 21 bases between the germline ends. This CDR3 has 17 residues.

The rearrangement uses TRBV12-3 or TRBV12-4 and TRBJ2-3; D unresolved. CDR3 length equals 11 residues. Trimming shortened V by 8 bases and J by 2 bases, and 5 bases separated the two germline ends. The CDR3 coding sequence is TGTGCCAGCGCCACCACAGATACGCAGTATTTT. This gives the protein CASATTDTQYF.

The V gene is TRBV11-2, the J gene TRBJ2-5, with 7 bases lining up with TRBD2. After removal of 5 bases from V and 0 bases from J, the junction contained 9 bases not matched to a gene. CDR1 SGHAT and CDR2 FQNNGV come from the germline V gene. The CDR3 spans 16 residues. The CDR3 here is CASSPTSASYQETQYF. CDR3 DNA sequence: TGTGCCAGCAGCCCTACTAGCGCGTCGTACCAAGAGACCCAGTACTTC.